Following are 30 T cell receptor beta chains from one sample sequenced in a study of blood T cell repertoires in COVID-19. Repertoires were generated with immunoSEQ multiplex PCR, while TCRdb's copy carries only in-frame clones and drops some. The sample consists of roughly 120,000 clones, over 65% of them appearing once. The specimen sequenced was peripheral blood. These receptors came from a man between 60 and 75 years old with acute or convalescent COVID-19.

The CDR3 is CATSDWGTSGIAGELFF. The CDR3 DNA reads TGTGCCACCAGTGATTGGGGGACTAGCGGGATTGCCGGGGAGCTGTTTTTT. V is TRBV24-1 and J is TRBJ2-2; 13 nucleotides line up with TRBD2. Losses at the gene ends were 2 bases for V and 6 bases for J; bases not matched to a gene: 5. The CDR3 contains 17 residues. Germline loops: CDR1 KGHDR, CDR2 SFDVKD.

This clone was counted a few times. The chain has TRBV5-1 and TRBJ1-2; perhaps TRBD1 as D (5 bases). Looked up from germline, CDR1 is SGHRS and CDR2 is YFSETQ. The CDR3 covers 15 residues. Trimming took off 4 bases at V and 4 bases at J, with 17 bases between the two ends. In DNA, the CDR3 is TGCGCCAGCAGCCTCTCAGGGAGGATTAGCTATGGCTACACCTTC. It codes for CASSLSGRISYGYTF.

A few counts support this clone. This sequence joins TRBV29-1 and TRBJ2-1; 13 positions agree with TRBD2. CDR1 is SQVTM and CDR2 is ANQGSEA in the germline V gene. Trimming at V came to 6 bases and at J to 6 bases, leaving 5 bases not matched to a gene. The CDR3 has 14 amino acids. The CDR3 sequence is CSVSGTSGANEQFF. The CDR3 DNA is TGCAGCGTCTCCGGGACTAGCGGGGCCAATGAGCAGTTCTTC.

The rearrangement links TRBV30 to TRBJ2-1; TRBD2 matches 14 bases. Germline assignment: CDR1 GTSNPN and CDR2 SVGIG (reference sequence). CDR3 size: 15 residues. With V trimmed by 2 bases and J by 7 bases, 4 bases remained unmatched. The CDR3: CAWSPTSGRGNEQFF. CDR3 coding DNA: TGTGCCTGGAGTCCGACTAGCGGGAGGGGGAATGAGCAGTTCTTC.

The rearrangement joins TRBV2 to TRBJ2-7, with D possibly TRBD2 on 7 matching bases. The CDR3 sequence is 15 residues long. Trimming took off 4 bases at V and 2 bases at J, with 15 bases between the two ends. Germline CDR1 is SNHLY and CDR2 is FYNNEI. The CDR3 spells CASSVAGDKPYEQYF. The CDR3 DNA follows: TGTGCCAGCAGTGTGGCGGGGGACAAACCCTACGAGCAGTACTTC. Supplemented by reference TRBV2 and TRBJ2-7, the full variable domain reads EPEVTQTPSHQVTQMGQEVILRCVPISNHLYFYWYRQILGQKVEFLVSFYNNEISEKSEIFDDQFSVERPDGSNFTLKIRSTKLEDSAMYFCASSVAGDKPYEQYFGPGTRLTVT.

The chain uses TRBV14 and TRBJ1-1; a possible D gene is TRBD1 (5 bases). The ends were cut back, 0 bases at V and 0 bases at J, with 8 bases in the middle. This CDR3 comprises 15 residues. Germline CDR1 SGHDN, CDR2 FVKESK. The CDR3 spells CASSQEVGVNTEAFF. CDR3 coding DNA: TGTGCCAGCAGCCAAGAAGTAGGGGTGAACACTGAAGCTTTCTTT.

The chain couples TRBV6-6 to TRBJ2-7; 7 positions match TRBD2. V lost 2 bases and J lost 7; bases outside the gene matches: 8. The CDR3 spans 14 residues. Germline CDR1 reads MNHNY; CDR2 reads SVGAGI (reference sequence). The CDR3 spells CASSYEGGAGEQYF. The CDR3 DNA sequence: TGTGCCAGCAGTTACGAGGGAGGGGCAGGGGAGCAGTACTTC.

The genes are TRBV4-3 and TRBJ1-4; no clear D. V lost 0 bases and J 0 bases, leaving 14 bases between the germline ends. The germline CDR1 and CDR2 sequences are LGHNA and YSLEER. This CDR3 has 18 residues. CDR3 nucleotide sequence: TGCGCCAGCAGCCAAGAGTCATGGGCGGGGTCAACTAATGAAAAACTGTTTTTT. Its protein product is CASSQESWAGSTNEKLFF.

In this sample, this clone turned up once. This sequence joins TRBV12-5 and TRBJ2-1, with D possibly being TRBD2 (5 bases). The CDR3 is 16 amino acids. V dropped 2 bases and J dropped 9 bases, with 20 bases sitting between them. CDR1 LGHNT and CDR2 FRNRAP come from the germline V gene. The CDR3 spells CASGLSRAPGSVEQFF. The CDR3 DNA is TGTGCTAGTGGTTTGTCCCGGGCCCCGGGGTCGGTTGAGCAGTTCTTC.

The chain uses TRBV7-2 and TRBJ2-1; TRBD2 matches 9 bases. The germline gives CDR1 SGHTA, CDR2 FQGNSA. The CDR3 contains 17 residues. The V gene end was trimmed by 2 bases and the J gene end by 0 bases; junction bases not matched to a gene: 5. DNA of the CDR3: TGTGCCAGCAGCTTATTTCGTAGCGGGAGCTCCTACAATGAGCAGTTCTTC. It specifies CASSLFRSGSSYNEQFF.

J is TRBJ1-6 and V is TRBV13; 7 bases fit TRBD1. This CDR3 is built from 14 residues. V shed 5 bases and J 8 bases; nucleotides not matched to a gene: 6. Germline-derived CDR1 and CDR2 are PRHDT and FYEKMQ (reference sequence). As DNA, the CDR3 is TGTGCCAGCAGCCAGGACAGGTGGGATTCACCCCTCCACTTT. It specifies CASSQDRWDSPLHF.

This CDR3 is CASSIWGQKGNQPQHF. The DNA of the CDR3 is TGTGCCAGTAGTATCTGGGGACAGAAAGGCAATCAGCCCCAGCATTTT. The V call is TRBV19, the J call TRBJ1-5; 7 nucleotides line up with TRBD1. V lost 3 bases, J lost 2 bases, and 7 bases stayed unmatched. This CDR3 has 16 residues. Germline lookup yields CDR1 LNHDA and CDR2 SQIVND (reference sequence).

This clone was observed a single time. This chain connects TRBV28 to TRBJ1-5, with TRBD1 as a possible D gene (6 bases). There are 13 residues in the CDR3. The ends were cut back, 7 bases at V and 7 bases at J, with 14 bases in the middle. CDR1 is MDHEN and CDR2 is SYDVKM in the germline V gene. The CDR3 DNA follows: TGTGCCAGCATACCCCGCGGGGGCCAGCCCCAGCATTTT. The encoded protein is CASIPRGGQPQHF.

The V call is TRBV28, the J call TRBJ2-5; weak D call: TRBD2 (5 bases). Germline CDR1 MDHEN, CDR2 SYDVKM. The CDR3 contains 16 residues. Trimming removed 2 bases at V and 4 bases at J, with 17 bases between. The CDR3 nucleotides read TGTGCCAGCAGTTTAACGCCATCCGGACGGGGAGAGACCCAGTACTTC. It translates to CASSLTPSGRGETQYF.

This clone showed up just once. This chain connects TRBV4-3 to TRBJ1-2; no firm D call. Germline CDR1 LGHNA, CDR2 YSLEER. This CDR3 contains 14 residues. V lost 4 bases, J lost 1 base, and 10 bases lay in between. The CDR3 bases are TGCGCCAGCAGCCTAGCGTATGGTAACTATGGCTACACCTTC. It translates to CASSLAYGNYGYTF.

This clone was seen a single time. The chain recombines TRBV4-1 with TRBJ2-7; 7 nucleotides agree with TRBD1. The CDR3 length is 14 residues. Trimming at V came to 5 bases and at J to 3 bases, leaving 7 bases not matched to a gene. Germline V gene sequence: CDR1 MGHRA, CDR2 YSYEKL. The CDR3 region is CASSSNRGNYEQYF. The CDR3 DNA is TGCGCCAGCAGCAGCAACAGGGGAAACTACGAGCAGTACTTC.

V usage is TRBV28 and J usage is TRBJ1-3; 9 nucleotides align to TRBD1. Per the germline V gene, CDR1 is MDHEN and CDR2 is SYDVKM. CDR3 size: 15 residues. Unmatched junction bases numbered 4, after V lost 5 bases and J lost 2 bases. The CDR3 is CASSGGTGTGNTIYF. CDR3 nucleotide sequence: TGTGCCAGCAGTGGAGGGACAGGGACTGGAAACACCATATATTTT.

This rearrangement joins TRBV5-1 to TRBJ2-7, with TRBD2 as a possible D gene (5 bases). Trimming left V 2 bases short and J 0 bases short, with 18 bases between. This CDR3 has 17 amino acids. Per the germline V gene, CDR1 is SGHRS and CDR2 is YFSETQ. CDR3 nucleotides: TGCGCCAGCAGCTTTAACCCCCGAGGGCGGAGCTCCTACGAGCAGTACTTC. This translates into CASSFNPRGRSSYEQYF. The full variable domain, rest sourced from reference TRBV5-1 and TRBJ2-7, is KAGVTQTPRYLIKTRGQQVTLSCSPISGHRSVSWYQQTPGQGLQFLFEYFSETQRNKGNFPGRFSGRQFSNSRSEMNVSTLELGDSALYLCASSFNPRGRSSYEQYFGPGTRLTVT.

This chain joins TRBV7-9 and TRBJ2-3; tentative D call: TRBD2 (5 bases). The CDR3 consists of 18 residues. Germline CDR1 SEHNR, CDR2 FQNEAQ (reference sequence). Trimming removed 4 bases at V and 0 bases at J, with 20 bases between. The CDR3 region is CASSSPGISTSSTDTQYF. CDR3 bases: TGTGCCAGCAGCTCCCCCGGGATTTCCACCTCTAGCACAGATACGCAGTATTTT.

V is TRBV29-1 and J is TRBJ2-5; 8 bases fit TRBD2. The germline V gene encodes CDR1 SQVTM and CDR2 ANQGSEA. V lost 4 bases, J lost 0 bases, and 16 bases stayed unmatched. The CDR3 length is 18 residues. CDR3 loop: CSVAGERGRQAYQETQYF. Written as DNA, the CDR3 is TGCAGCGTTGCGGGGGAGCGGGGGCGCCAAGCTTACCAAGAGACCCAGTACTTC.

This CDR3 reads CASSLLAGGQGEQFF. In nucleotides, the CDR3 is TGTGCCAGCAGCTTACTAGCGGGAGGTCAGGGTGAGCAGTTCTTC. The chain joins TRBV7-9 to TRBJ2-1; 11 positions match TRBD2. Per germline, CDR1 SEHNR and CDR2 FQNEAQ (reference sequence). Trimming at V came to 2 bases and at J to 9 bases, leaving 6 bases not matched to a gene. The CDR3 runs 15 residues.

V usage is TRBV19 and J usage is TRBJ2-1, with 12 bases that match TRBD1. Germline trimming cut 6 bases from V and 6 bases from J; bases unmatched to any gene: 9. The germline gives CDR1 LNHDA, CDR2 SQIVND (reference sequence). The CDR3 covers 16 residues. DNA of the CDR3: TGTGCCAGTAGCGGGACAGGGGGCGGCGTCCCCAATGAGCAGTTCTTC. Translated, it gives CASSGTGGGVPNEQFF.

The rearrangement links TRBV7-2 to TRBJ2-5; the D gene is possibly TRBD2 (5 bases). The CDR3 runs 14 residues. V lost 5 bases to trimming and J lost 4 bases, with 14 bases between them. Germline-derived CDR1 and CDR2 are SGHTA and FQGNSA. In DNA, the CDR3 is TGTGCCAGCAGCCGGGGTTCTGGTGGAGAGACCCAGTACTTC. Translating gives CASSRGSGGETQYF.

The rearrangement links TRBV28 to TRBJ2-7; maybe TRBD2 (6 bases). Germline V gene sequence: CDR1 MDHEN, CDR2 SYDVKM. This CDR3 region has 14 residues. Trimming stripped 5 bases from V and 7 bases from J, with 18 bases between. CDR3 nucleotides: TGTGCCAGCAGTCCTTTAACCGAACGGGGGGAGCAGTACTTC. It is translated as CASSPLTERGEQYF. Looking up the rest from reference TRBV28 and TRBJ2-7 gives the full variable domain: DVKVTQSSRYLVKRTGEKVFLECVQDMDHENMFWYRQDPGLGLRLIYFSYDVKMKEKGDIPEGYSVSREKKERFSLILESASTNQTSMYLCASSPLTERGEQYFGPGTRLTVT.

V usage is TRBV28 and J usage is TRBJ2-1; TRBD1 agrees at 8 bases. The CDR3 is 15 residues long. Germline CDR1 is MDHEN and CDR2 is SYDVKM. J lost 4 bases, V lost 8 bases, and 10 bases had no gene match. As DNA, the CDR3 is TGTGCCAGCGGCTGGGACAGGTCGGCTTACAATGAGCAGTTCTTC. As protein: CASGWDRSAYNEQFF.

V usage is TRBV9 and J usage is TRBJ2-3, with a weak D call TRBD2 (6 bases). The length of the CDR3 is 18 residues. CDR1 and CDR2 from the germline V gene are SGDLS and YYNGEE. V lost 4 bases and J lost 0, with 21 bases in between. The DNA of the CDR3 is TGTGCCAGCAGCCTACGACTAGACCTCACTTCTAGCACAGATACGCAGTATTTT. It is translated as CASSLRLDLTSSTDTQYF. Full variable domain (remainder filled in from reference TRBV9 and TRBJ2-3): DSGVTQTPKHLITATGQRVTLRCSPRSGDLSVYWYQQSLDQGLQFLIQYYNGEERAKGNILERFSAQQFPDLHSELNLSSLELGDSALYFCASSLRLDLTSSTDTQYFGPGTRLTVL.

Details on this clone: Other DNA sequences in the same sample also yield this CDR3. The CDR3: CASSPTGSNQPQHF. The CDR3 DNA sequence: TGTGCCAGCAGCCCAACAGGGTCCAATCAGCCCCAGCATTTT. The chain is built from TRBV7-9 and TRBJ1-5; possibly TRBD1 for D (6 bases). Germline V gene lookup returns CDR1 SEHNR and CDR2 FQNEAQ (reference sequence). V was clipped by 5 bases and J by 3 bases, with 11 bases between them. The CDR3 has 14 residues.

V gene TRBV10-3 combines with J gene TRBJ2-3, with a tentative D call TRBD1 (5 bases). This CDR3 is 13 amino acids long. The V end lost 3 bases, the J end lost 2 bases, and 6 bases lay between the germline ends. Per the germline V gene, CDR1 is ENHRY and CDR2 is SYGVKD. The chain's CDR3 is CAISEQDTDTQYF. The CDR3 region has the DNA TGTGCCATCAGTGAACAGGACACAGATACGCAGTATTTT.

The V and J genes are TRBV5-1 and TRBJ2-5, with D possibly matching TRBD2 (5 bases). Germline lookup yields CDR1 SGHRS and CDR2 YFSETQ. V gave up 4 bases and J gave up 2 bases, with 18 bases separating them. This CDR3 contains 16 residues. The CDR3 is CASSPGSTRVQETQYF. In DNA, the CDR3 is TGCGCCAGCAGCCCCGGATCTACTAGGGTTCAAGAGACCCAGTACTTC. Full variable domain (remainder filled in from reference TRBV5-1 and TRBJ2-5): KAGVTQTPRYLIKTRGQQVTLSCSPISGHRSVSWYQQTPGQGLQFLFEYFSETQRNKGNFPGRFSGRQFSNSRSEMNVSTLELGDSALYLCASSPGSTRVQETQYFGPGTRLLVL.

The V and J genes are TRBV7-2 and TRBJ2-7; 10 nucleotides line up with TRBD2. The CDR3 covers 14 residues. The germline CDR1 and CDR2 sequences are SGHTA and FQGNSA. Losses at the gene ends were 5 bases for V and 1 base for J; bases not matched to a gene: 2. The CDR3: CASSPTSGSYEQYF. DNA for the CDR3: TGTGCCAGCAGCCCGACTAGCGGGTCCTACGAGCAGTACTTC.